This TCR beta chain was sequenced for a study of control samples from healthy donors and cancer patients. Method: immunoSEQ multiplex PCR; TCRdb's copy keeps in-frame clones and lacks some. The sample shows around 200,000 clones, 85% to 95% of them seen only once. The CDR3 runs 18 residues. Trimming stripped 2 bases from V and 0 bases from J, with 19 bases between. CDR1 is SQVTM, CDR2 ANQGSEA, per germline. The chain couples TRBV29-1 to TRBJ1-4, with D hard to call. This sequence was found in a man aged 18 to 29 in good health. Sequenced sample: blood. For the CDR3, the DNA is TGCAGCGTTGAAATCCGTGACCTCTCAGGCGCAACTAATGAAAAACTGTTTTTT. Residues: CSVEIRDLSGATNEKLFF.